This T cell receptor (beta chain) was observed in a study of blood T cell repertoires in COVID-19. The CDR3 loop spans 18 amino acids. V trimming: 2 bases; J trimming: 8 bases; junction bases outside the gene matches: 15. Germline CDR1 reads LGHDT; CDR2 reads YNNKEL (reference sequence). The repertoire was sequenced with immunoSEQ multiplex PCR; TCRdb's copy has only in-frame clones and lacks some. Among about 280,000 clones listed, 85% were seen once. The chain links TRBV3-1 (or the pseudogene TRBV3-2) to TRBJ2-1, with TRBD2 matching over 10 bases. The TCR originated in a human donor in a cohort sampled during active COVID-19. The source material was peripheral blood. CDR3 loop: CASSQKLAGSSFEDEQFF. The CDR3 DNA follows: TGTGCCAGCAGCCAAAAACTAGCGGGATCCTCCTTTGAGGATGAGCAGTTCTTC.